A selection of T cell receptor beta chains follows, all from one sample in a study of STAT5B mutations in CD4+ large granular lymphocyte leukemia. This table comes from immunoSEQ multiplex PCR, and its TCRdb copy is limited to in-frame clones, with some not included. The sample records about 45,000 clones, about 86% being singletons. Sequenced: CD4+ T cells from blood buffy coats. The source of these receptors is a human donor in good health. Each CDR3 is given with its conserved first and last residue. Each record gives: J gene, D gene, clone size, V gene, CDR3 protein, CDR3 DNA. A D gene is named only where the DNA matches it firmly. Clone sizes are given selectively: once, few, many, or a class where the clone is expanded.

TRBJ2-7 | TRBD1 | - | TRBV19 | CASSTGTGPYEQYF | TGTGCCAGTAGTACCGGGACAGGGCCCTACGAGCAGTACTTC
TRBJ1-2 | - | - | TRBV7-2 | CASSPELTERVGYTF | TGTGCCAGCAGTCCCGAATTGACCGAAAGGGTTGGCTACACCTTC
TRBJ1-3 | - | - | TRBV11-2 | CASSLVEEGHTIYF | TGTGCCAGCAGCTTAGTTGAGGAGGGACACACCATATATTTT
TRBJ2-3 | - | once | TRBV4-2 | CASSQELAAYSTDTQYF | TGTGCCAGCAGCCAAGAATTAGCGGCCTATAGCACAGATACGCAGTATTTT
TRBJ1-1 | - | - | TRBV9 | CASSVTGMNTEAFF | TGTGCCAGCAGCGTTACAGGCATGAACACTGAAGCTTTCTTT
TRBJ1-3 | - | - | TRBV14 | CASSPLGEGNTIYF | TGTGCCAGCAGCCCTCTGGGGGAAGGAAACACCATATATTTT
TRBJ2-1 | - | once | TRBV7-2 | CASSSHTGEVEQFF | TGTGCCAGCAGCTCCCATACCGGAGAAGTTGAGCAGTTCTTC
TRBJ1-5 | TRBD1 | - | TRBV23-1 | CASSQRRDRESNQPQHF | TGCGCCAGCAGTCAGCGCCGGGACAGAGAATCCAATCAGCCCCAGCATTTT
TRBJ2-1 | - | - | TRBV11-2 | CASSLEPSSYNEQFF | TGTGCCAGCAGCTTAGAACCAAGCTCCTACAATGAGCAGTTCTTC
TRBJ1-5 | - | - | TRBV2 | CASGGAAGLTNQPQHF | TGTGCCAGCGGGGGGGCGGCGGGGCTCACTAATCAGCCCCAGCATTTT
TRBJ2-1 | - | - | TRBV5-1 | CASSLLGGAEQFF | TGCGCCAGCAGCTTGTTAGGCGGGGCGGAGCAGTTCTTC
TRBJ2-1 | - | - | TRBV4-2 | CASSHSGHQDEQFF | TGTGCCAGCAGCCACTCGGGACACCAGGATGAGCAGTTCTTC
TRBJ2-5 | TRBD2 | - | TRBV2 | CASSEPGLGSRKTQYF | TGTGCCAGCAGTGAACCGGGACTAGGTTCTAGAAAGACCCAGTACTTC
TRBJ2-7 | TRBD2 | once | TRBV28 | CASSPSGSGSYEQYF | TGTGCCAGCAGCCCTAGCGGGAGTGGCTCCTACGAGCAGTACTTC
TRBJ2-7 | TRBD1 | - | TRBV18 | CASSAGQGIHEQYF | TGTGCCAGCTCAGCCGGACAGGGGATCCACGAGCAGTACTTC
TRBJ2-3 | - | - | TRBV5-6 | CASSPDTDTQYF | TGTGCCAGCTCCCCCGACACAGATACGCAGTATTTT
TRBJ2-5 | - | - | TRBV5-4 | CASSLPQTQETQYF | TGTGCCAGCAGCTTGCCCCAGACCCAAGAGACCCAGTACTTC
TRBJ1-4 | - | - | TRBV4-1 | CASSQGSTNEKLFF | TGCGCCAGCAGCCAGGGGTCAACTAATGAAAAACTGTTTTTT
TRBJ1-2 | - | few | TRBV5-4 | CASSDEQGYYGYTF | TGTGCCAGCAGCGACGAACAAGGGTACTATGGCTACACCTTC
TRBJ1-5 | TRBD1 | few | TRBV7-2 | CASSRQGINQPQHF | TGTGCCAGCAGCCGACAGGGAATCAATCAGCCCCAGCATTTT
TRBJ2-3 | TRBD2 | - | TRBV10-3 | CAISGPSGRTDTQYF | TGTGCCATCAGTGGACCTAGCGGGAGGACAGATACGCAGTATTTT
TRBJ2-1 | - | - | TRBV5-1 | CASRTDVSSYNEQFF | TGCGCCAGCAGGACGGACGTGAGCTCCTACAATGAGCAGTTCTTC
TRBJ1-1 | - | - | TRBV5-8 | CASSLWVVRTEAFF | TGTGCCAGCAGCTTGTGGGTGGTGAGAACTGAAGCTTTCTTT
TRBJ2-7 | - | - | TRBV4-1 | CASSQEQSGLTYEQYF | TGCGCCAGCAGCCAAGAACAAAGCGGGCTTACCTACGAGCAGTACTTC
TRBJ1-2 | TRBD1 | - | TRBV5-1 | CASSQQGADGYTF | TGCGCCAGCAGCCAACAGGGGGCGGATGGCTACACCTTC
TRBJ2-5 | - | - | TRBV7-2 | CASSLDAQETQYF | TGTGCCAGCAGCTTAGATGCCCAAGAGACCCAGTACTTC
TRBJ2-4 | TRBD2 | - | TRBV5-4 | CASSLGGLAGGNIQYF | TGTGCCAGCAGCTTGGGGGGACTAGCGGGGGGGAACATTCAGTACTTC
TRBJ2-1 | TRBD2 | - | TRBV5-1 | CASSRLGAGGLREQFF | TGCGCCAGCAGCCGCCTAGGGGCGGGAGGGCTACGCGAGCAGTTCTTC
TRBJ1-2 | - | - | TRBV14 | CASSQGTAIYGYTF | TGTGCCAGCAGCCAAGGGACAGCCATCTATGGCTACACCTTC